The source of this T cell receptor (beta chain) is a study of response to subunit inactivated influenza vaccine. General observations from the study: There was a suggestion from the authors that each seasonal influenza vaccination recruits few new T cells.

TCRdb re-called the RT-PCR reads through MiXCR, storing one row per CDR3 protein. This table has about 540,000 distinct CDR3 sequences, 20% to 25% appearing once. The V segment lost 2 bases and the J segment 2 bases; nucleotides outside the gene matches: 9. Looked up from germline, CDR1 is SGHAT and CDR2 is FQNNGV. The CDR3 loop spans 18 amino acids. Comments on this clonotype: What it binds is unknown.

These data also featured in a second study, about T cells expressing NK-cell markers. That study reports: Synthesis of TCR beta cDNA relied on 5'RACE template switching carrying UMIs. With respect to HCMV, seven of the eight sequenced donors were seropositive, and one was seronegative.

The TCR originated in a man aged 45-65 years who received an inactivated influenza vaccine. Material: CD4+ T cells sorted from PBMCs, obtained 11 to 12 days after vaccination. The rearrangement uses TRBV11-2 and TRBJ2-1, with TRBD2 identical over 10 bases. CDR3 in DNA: TGTGCCAGCAGCTTAAACTCTGGTCTAGCGGGAGCCTACAATGAGCAGTTCTTC. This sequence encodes CASSLNSGLAGAYNEQFF.